This TCR beta chain was identified in a study of cytomegalovirus exposure and HLA in healthy donors. Looking at the study overall: T cells numbering about 200 million yielded more than 100 million unique TCR beta sequences in an earlier analysis. Study results and caveats: The HLA-A and HLA-B alleles of most subjects were reportedly predicted accurately from TCR beta sequences. Researchers left out some V segments, among them TRBV6-2 and TRBV6-3, as indistinguishable. In a later analysis, most CMV-associated TCR beta chains appeared HLA-restricted.

As concerns this clone: Its matching antigen is unknown.

The PCR employed 60 Vbeta primers together with 13 Jbeta primers. The table came from immunoSEQ multiplex PCR; TCRdb's copy has only in-frame clones and leaves some out. The table lists 70,000 to 95,000 clones, roughly 80% of them singletons. The CDR3 totals 13 residues. V shed 7 bases and J shed 4 bases, with 11 bases lying between them. Germline V gene sequence: CDR1 MNHNS, CDR2 SASEGT. Sequencing was done on a sample of PBMCs. The gene calls are TRBV6-1 and TRBJ1-5, with D tentatively TRBD1 (6 bases). The sequence was collected from a man in his thirties or forties in good health and CMV-seropositive. The CDR3 protein is CASKSRGNQPQHF. The CDR3 nucleotides are TGTGCCAGCAAAAGCAGGGGAAATCAGCCCCAGCATTTT.